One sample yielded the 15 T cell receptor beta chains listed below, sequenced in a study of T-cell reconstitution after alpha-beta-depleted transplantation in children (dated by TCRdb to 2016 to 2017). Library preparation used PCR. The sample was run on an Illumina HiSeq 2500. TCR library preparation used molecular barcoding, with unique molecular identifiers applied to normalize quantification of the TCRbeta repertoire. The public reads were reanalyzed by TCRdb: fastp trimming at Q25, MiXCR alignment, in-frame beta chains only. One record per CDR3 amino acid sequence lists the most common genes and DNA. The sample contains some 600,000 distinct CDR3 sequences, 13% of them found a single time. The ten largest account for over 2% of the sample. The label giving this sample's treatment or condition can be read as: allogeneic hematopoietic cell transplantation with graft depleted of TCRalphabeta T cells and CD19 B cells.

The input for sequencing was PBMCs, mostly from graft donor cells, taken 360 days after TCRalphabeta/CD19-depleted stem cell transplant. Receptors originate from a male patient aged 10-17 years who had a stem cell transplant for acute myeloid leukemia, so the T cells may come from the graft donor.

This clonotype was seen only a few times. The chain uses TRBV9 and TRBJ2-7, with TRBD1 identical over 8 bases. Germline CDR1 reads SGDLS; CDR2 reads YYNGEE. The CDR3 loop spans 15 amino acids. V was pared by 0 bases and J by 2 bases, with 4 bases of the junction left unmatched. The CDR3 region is CASSVAGTGPYEQYF. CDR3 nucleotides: TGTGCCAGCAGCGTAGCCGGGACAGGTCCCTACGAGCAGTACTTC.

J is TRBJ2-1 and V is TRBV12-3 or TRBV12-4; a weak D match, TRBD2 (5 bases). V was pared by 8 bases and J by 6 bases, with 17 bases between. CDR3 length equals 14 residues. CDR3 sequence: CASVLVLGGNEQFF. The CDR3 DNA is TGTGCCAGCGTGTTAGTACTAGGAGGCAATGAGCAGTTCTTC.

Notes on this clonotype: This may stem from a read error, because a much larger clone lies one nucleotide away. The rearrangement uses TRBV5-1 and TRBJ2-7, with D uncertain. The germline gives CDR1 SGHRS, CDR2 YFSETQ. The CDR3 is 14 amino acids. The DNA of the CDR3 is TGCGCCAGCAGCTTGGAGGGCATCTCCTACGGGCAGTACTTC. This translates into CASSLEGISYGQYF. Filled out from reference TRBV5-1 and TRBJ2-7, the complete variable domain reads KAGVTQTPRYLIKTRGQQVTLSCSPISGHRSVSWYQQTPGQGLQFLFEYFSETQRNKGNFPGRFSGRQFSNSRSEMNVSTLELGDSALYLCASSLEGISYGQYFGPGTRLTVT.

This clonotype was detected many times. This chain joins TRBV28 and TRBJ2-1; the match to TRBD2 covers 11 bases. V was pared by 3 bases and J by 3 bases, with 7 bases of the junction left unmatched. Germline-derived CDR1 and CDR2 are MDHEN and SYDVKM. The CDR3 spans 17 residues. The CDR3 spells CASSFGIAGGFYNEQFF. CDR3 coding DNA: TGTGCCAGCAGTTTCGGGATAGCGGGGGGGTTCTACAATGAGCAGTTCTTC.

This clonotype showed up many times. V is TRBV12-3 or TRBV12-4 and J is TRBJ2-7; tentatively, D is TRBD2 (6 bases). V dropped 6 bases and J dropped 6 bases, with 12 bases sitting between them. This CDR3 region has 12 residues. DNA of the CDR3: TGTGCCAGCAGGGGAAGGAGGGCCGAGCAGTACTTC. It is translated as CASRGRRAEQYF.

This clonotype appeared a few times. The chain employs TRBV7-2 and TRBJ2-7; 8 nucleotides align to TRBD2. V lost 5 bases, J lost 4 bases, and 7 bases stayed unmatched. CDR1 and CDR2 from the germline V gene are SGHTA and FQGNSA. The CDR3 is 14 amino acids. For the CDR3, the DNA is TGTGCCAGCAGCGTTCCGACTAGCGCTTACGAGCAGTACTTC. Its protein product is CASSVPTSAYEQYF.

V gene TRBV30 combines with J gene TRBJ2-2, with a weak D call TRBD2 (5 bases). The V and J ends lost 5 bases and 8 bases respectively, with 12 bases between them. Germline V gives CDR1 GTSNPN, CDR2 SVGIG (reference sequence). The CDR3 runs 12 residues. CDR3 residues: CAWGRSGGELFF. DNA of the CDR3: TGTGCCTGGGGGAGATCGGGTGGGGAGCTGTTTTTT.

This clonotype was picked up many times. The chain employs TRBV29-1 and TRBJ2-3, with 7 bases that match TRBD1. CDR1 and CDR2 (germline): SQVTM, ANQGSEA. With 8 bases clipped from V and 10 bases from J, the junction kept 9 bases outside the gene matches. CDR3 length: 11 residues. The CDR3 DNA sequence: TGCAGCACAGGGGCCCAGGGGCCGCAGTATTTT. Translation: CSTGAQGPQYF.

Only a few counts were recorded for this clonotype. Written as DNA, the CDR3 is TGCGCCAGCAGACACCGGGACTACCATTCTAGCACAGATACGCAGTATTTT. Its translation: CASRHRDYHSSTDTQYF. J is TRBJ2-3 and V is TRBV4-3; 7 bases align to TRBD2. The V segment lost 6 bases and the J segment 0 bases; nucleotides outside the gene matches: 12. Germline CDR1 is LGHNA and CDR2 is YSLEER. The CDR3 length is 17 residues.

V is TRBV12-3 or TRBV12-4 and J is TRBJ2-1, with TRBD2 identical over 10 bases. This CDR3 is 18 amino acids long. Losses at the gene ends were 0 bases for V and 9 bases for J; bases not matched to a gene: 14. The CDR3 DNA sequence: TGTGCCAGCAGTTTAGCTACCCAACTAGCGGGACCTGGCACTGAGCAGTTCTTC. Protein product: CASSLATQLAGPGTEQFF.

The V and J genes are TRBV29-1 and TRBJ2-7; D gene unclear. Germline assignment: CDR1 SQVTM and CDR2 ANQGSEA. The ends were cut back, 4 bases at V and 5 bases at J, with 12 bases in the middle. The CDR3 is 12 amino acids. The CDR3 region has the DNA TGCAGCGTTGGAGACCTAATCGACGAGCAGTACTTC. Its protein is CSVGDLIDEQYF.

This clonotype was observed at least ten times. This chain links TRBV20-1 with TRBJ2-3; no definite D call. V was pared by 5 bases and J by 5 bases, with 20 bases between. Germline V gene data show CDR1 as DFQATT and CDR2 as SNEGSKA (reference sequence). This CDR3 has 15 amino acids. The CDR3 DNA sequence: TGCAGTGCTGGCCTTTTTGTAGGTTTGAGAGATACGCAGTATTTT. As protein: CSAGLFVGLRDTQYF.

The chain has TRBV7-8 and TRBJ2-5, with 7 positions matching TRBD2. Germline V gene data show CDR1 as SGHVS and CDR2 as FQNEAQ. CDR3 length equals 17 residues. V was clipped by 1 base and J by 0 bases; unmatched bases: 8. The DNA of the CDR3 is TGTGCCAGCAGCTTAGGTGGGGGGGGTCTGTACCAAGAGACCCAGTACTTC. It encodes CASSLGGGGLYQETQYF.

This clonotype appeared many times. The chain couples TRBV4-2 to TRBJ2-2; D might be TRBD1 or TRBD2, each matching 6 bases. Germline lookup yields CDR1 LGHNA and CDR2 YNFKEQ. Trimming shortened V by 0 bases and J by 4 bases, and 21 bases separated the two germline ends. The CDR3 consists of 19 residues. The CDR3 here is CASSQDSLGAGSSTGELFF. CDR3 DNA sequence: TGTGCCAGCAGCCAAGATTCATTGGGGGCGGGATCGAGCACCGGGGAGCTGTTTTTT.

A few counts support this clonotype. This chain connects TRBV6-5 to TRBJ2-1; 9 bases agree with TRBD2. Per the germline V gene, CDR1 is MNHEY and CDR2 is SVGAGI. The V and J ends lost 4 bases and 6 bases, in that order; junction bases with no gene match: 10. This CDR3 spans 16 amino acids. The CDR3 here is CASSFFSGSSGNEQFF. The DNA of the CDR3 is TGTGCCAGCAGTTTCTTTAGCGGGAGTTCTGGCAATGAGCAGTTCTTC.